This is a list of T cell receptor beta chains from one sample in a study of cytomegalovirus exposure and HLA in healthy donors. Sequencing used immunoSEQ multiplex PCR; TCRdb keeps in-frame clones, though not all of them. In the table there are about 160,000 clones, roughly 77% of which are singletons. The sample consisted of PBMCs. These receptors all come from a man aged 45-60 years in good health and CMV-seropositive. Both conserved end residues are part of each CDR3. D genes are given only for firm matches. A clone size is listed for some rows: how often the clone was seen (once, few, many), or a class if it is expanded.

D gene,clone size,V gene,J gene,CDR3 protein,CDR3 DNA
TRBD2,few,TRBV10-3,TRBJ2-2,CAIRGTSGGGELFF,TGTGCCATCAGGGGGACTAGCGGGGGCGGGGAGCTGTTTTTT
TRBD1,NA,TRBV7-9,TRBJ2-1,CASSSRDSYNEQFF,TGTGCCAGCAGCTCTCGGGACAGCTACAATGAGCAGTTCTTC
NA,NA,TRBV10-2,TRBJ1-3,CASGVSGNTIYF,TGCGCCAGCGGAGTTTCTGGAAACACCATATATTTT
NA,NA,TRBV7-8,TRBJ1-3,CASSPYELLNTIYF,TGTGCCAGCAGCCCCTATGAGCTACTAAACACCATATATTTT
NA,NA,TRBV18,TRBJ1-5,CASSQGIYQPQHF,TGTGCCAGCTCGCAGGGGATCTATCAGCCCCAGCATTTT
NA,once,TRBV7-2,TRBJ1-2,CASSLVGEIGYTF,TGTGCCAGCAGCTTAGTCGGGGAAATCGGCTACACCTTC
TRBD2,NA,TRBV6-4,TRBJ2-1,CASSVSGGDHNEQFF,TGTGCCAGCAGTGTGAGCGGGGGGGACCACAATGAGCAGTTCTTC
NA,NA,TRBV10-3,TRBJ1-1,CAIRTSGQLNTEAFF,TGTGCCATCAGGACCTCGGGACAATTGAACACTGAAGCTTTCTTT
TRBD1,NA,TRBV29-1,TRBJ2-7,CSVVVGQGHEQYF,TGCAGCGTTGTTGTGGGACAGGGCCACGAGCAGTACTTC
TRBD1,NA,TRBV6-5,TRBJ1-4,CASSSRTGEKLFF,TGTGCCAGCAGTTCACGGACAGGGGAAAAACTGTTTTTT
NA,NA,TRBV6-5,TRBJ1-4,CASSPDILMKELSF,TGTGCCAGCAGTCCGGACATACTAATGAAGGAACTGTCATTT
NA,NA,TRBV10-3,TRBJ2-3,CATSQEGTDTQYF,TGTGCCACCAGCCAGGAAGGCACAGATACGCAGTATTTT
NA,NA,TRBV28,TRBJ1-1,CASSLSRGEAFF,TGTGCCAGCAGTTTATCTCGGGGTGAAGCTTTCTTT
NA,few,TRBV20-1,TRBJ2-5,CSARRQETQYF,TGCAGTGCTAGACGGCAAGAGACCCAGTACTTC
TRBD1,once,TRBV7-9,TRBJ1-1,CASSLARHRGDTEAFF,TGTGCCAGCAGCTTAGCGCGTCACAGGGGGGACACTGAAGCTTTCTTT
NA,NA,TRBV5-4,TRBJ2-1,CASSLNPNGAYNEQFF,TGTGCCAGCAGCTTGAACCCAAATGGGGCATACAATGAGCAGTTCTTC
TRBD1,NA,TRBV7-2,TRBJ2-1,CASSVDRAGEQFF,TGTGCCAGCAGCGTTGACAGGGCCGGTGAGCAGTTCTTC
NA,once,TRBV7-9,TRBJ1-2,CASSLVSGQVSYGYTF,TGTGCCAGCAGCTTAGTAAGCGGTCAGGTGAGCTATGGCTACACCTTC
NA,NA,TRBV6-5,TRBJ1-5,CASSSITGLRQPQHF,TGTGCCAGCAGTTCCATAACAGGGCTGAGGCAGCCCCAGCATTTT
NA,NA,TRBV4-3,TRBJ1-2,CASSQENREYGYTF,TGCGCCAGCAGCCAAGAAAACAGGGAATATGGCTACACCTTC
NA,once,TRBV7-2,TRBJ2-5,CASSFSSGGGLQETQYF,TGTGCCAGCAGCTTTAGTAGCGGCGGGGGCCTCCAAGAGACCCAGTACTTC
TRBD1,NA,TRBV6-5,TRBJ1-1,CASSWGAGGTEAFF,TGTGCCAGCAGTTGGGGGGCAGGGGGGACTGAAGCTTTCTTT
TRBD2,NA,TRBV27,TRBJ2-5,CASSLSERGGRETQYF,TGTGCCAGCAGTTTATCAGAGCGGGGGGGCCGGGAGACCCAGTACTTC
TRBD1,NA,TRBV25-1,TRBJ1-1,CASSKGQGSTEAFF,TGTGCCAGCAGTAAGGGACAGGGAAGCACTGAAGCTTTCTTT
TRBD2,few,TRBV5-1,TRBJ2-3,CASSLSGGTDTQYF,TGCGCCAGCAGCTTAAGCGGGGGCACAGATACGCAGTATTTT
TRBD1,once,TRBV9,TRBJ1-1,CASSVGPQGMNTEAFF,TGTGCCAGCAGCGTAGGACCACAGGGGATGAACACTGAAGCTTTCTTT
TRBD2,NA,TRBV9,TRBJ2-5,CASSVLAGGTGETQYF,TGTGCCAGCAGCGTCCTAGCGGGGGGGACGGGTGAGACCCAGTACTTC
TRBD1,NA,TRBV5-1,TRBJ2-7,CASSGTGQQYF,TGCGCCAGCAGCGGGACAGGCCAGCAGTACTTC
NA,NA,TRBV7-2,TRBJ1-1,CASSKTGNTEAFF,TGTGCCAGCAGCAAGACAGGGAACACTGAAGCTTTCTTT
NA,NA,TRBV25-1,TRBJ1-5,CASSTQGQPQHF,TGTGCCAGCAGTACACAGGGACAGCCCCAGCATTTT
NA,NA,TRBV7-3,TRBJ1-5,CASSRGSNQPQHF,TGTGCCAGCAGCCGGGGTAGCAATCAGCCCCAGCATTTT
NA,NA,TRBV30,TRBJ2-7,CAWSSEERAYEQYF,TGTGCCTGGAGTTCGGAGGAACGAGCCTACGAGCAGTACTTC
NA,NA,TRBV4-3,TRBJ2-2,CASSQDPGDLTGELFF,TGCGCCAGCAGCCAAGATCCGGGTGACTTAACCGGGGAGCTGTTTTTT
NA,few,TRBV4-2,TRBJ2-3,CASSQDPTDTQYF,TGTGCCAGCAGCCAAGATCCGACTGATACGCAGTATTTT
TRBD1,NA,TRBV19,TRBJ1-1,CASSAARTGWNTEAFF,TGTGCCAGTAGTGCCGCCAGGACAGGGTGGAACACTGAAGCTTTCTTT
NA,NA,TRBV4-3,TRBJ2-1,CASSQGYTGRIYNEQFF,TGCGCCAGCAGCCAAGGCTACACGGGAAGAATTTACAATGAGCAGTTCTTC
NA,NA,TRBV10-3,TRBJ2-3,CAISESTGNQYF,TGTGCCATCAGTGAGTCGACTGGAAATCAGTATTTT
TRBD1,NA,TRBV5-1,TRBJ2-2,CASSTDRGILGELFF,TGCGCCAGCAGCACAGACAGGGGGATTCTCGGGGAGCTGTTTTTT
NA,NA,TRBV27,TRBJ1-1,CASMVRLGAITEAFF,TGTGCCAGCATGGTTCGGTTGGGGGCAATCACTGAAGCTTTCTTT
TRBD1,NA,TRBV25-1,TRBJ2-1,CASSANWGTGGSYNEQFF,TGTGCCAGCAGTGCAAATTGGGGGACAGGGGGCTCCTACAATGAGCAGTTCTTC
NA,NA,TRBV5-4,TRBJ2-5,CASSRQEQETQYF,TGTGCCAGCAGCCGACAGGAACAAGAGACCCAGTACTTC
NA,NA,TRBV5-1,TRBJ2-2,CASQPAGAGTGELFF,TGCGCCAGCCAACCCGCGGGGGCAGGCACCGGGGAGCTGTTTTTT
NA,few,TRBV4-2,TRBJ2-2,CASSQIRGTYDLDTGELFF,TGTGCCAGCAGCCAAATTCGGGGGACCTACGATTTGGACACCGGGGAGCTGTTTTTT
TRBD2,NA,TRBV9,TRBJ2-1,CASSVGGIHNEQFF,TGTGCCAGCAGCGTGGGGGGGATACACAATGAGCAGTTCTTC
NA,NA,TRBV11-2,TRBJ2-2,CASSLVSLPGELFF,TGTGCCAGCAGCTTAGTTAGCTTACCCGGGGAGCTGTTTTTT